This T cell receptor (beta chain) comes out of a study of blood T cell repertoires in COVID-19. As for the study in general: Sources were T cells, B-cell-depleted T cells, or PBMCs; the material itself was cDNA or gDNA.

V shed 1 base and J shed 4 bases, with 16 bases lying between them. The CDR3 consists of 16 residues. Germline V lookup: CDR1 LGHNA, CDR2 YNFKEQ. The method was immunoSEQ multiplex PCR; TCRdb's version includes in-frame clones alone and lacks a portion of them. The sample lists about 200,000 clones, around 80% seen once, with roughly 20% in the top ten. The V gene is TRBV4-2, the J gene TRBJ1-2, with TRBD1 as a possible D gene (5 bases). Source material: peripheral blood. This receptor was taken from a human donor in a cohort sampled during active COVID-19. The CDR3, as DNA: TGTGCCAGCAGCCAAGGGACTACTCGGGACCCCTATGGCTACACCTTC. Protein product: CASSQGTTRDPYGYTF.